The rows below give T cell receptor beta chains drawn from one sample of a study of CD8+ T cells in alopecia areata. TCRdb keeps only in-frame clones here, not all; method: immunoSEQ multiplex PCR. The sample contains some 170,000 clones, approximately 59% of which appear only once. The sequencing used CD4+ T cells sorted from blood, collected at approximately week 56, from a patient treated with tofacitinib. The source of these receptors is a human donor with alopecia areata. CDR3s include the opening cysteine and the closing phenylalanine or tryptophan. D genes are given only for firm matches. Part of the rows lack a size; the others show once, few, many or a class for expanded clones.

clone size	V gene	J gene	D gene	CDR3 DNA	CDR3 protein
NA	TRBV30	TRBJ2-6	NA	TGTGCCCGAGAGGTGGCAGGCTCTGGGGCCAACGTCCTGACTTTC	CAREVAGSGANVLTF
NA	TRBV15	TRBJ2-2	NA	TGTGCCACCAGCAAATTCCGGTGGGACACCGGGGAGCTGTTTTTT	CATSKFRWDTGELFF
once	TRBV5-1	TRBJ1-1	NA	TGCGCCAGCAGCTTTGGGTTGGGGTTAGAAGCTTTCTTT	CASSFGLGLEAFF
few	TRBV29-1	TRBJ2-7	NA	TGCAGCGTTGAAGCCCCCGGACAGCCCTACGAGCAGTACTTC	CSVEAPGQPYEQYF
few	TRBV10-3	TRBJ1-5	TRBD1	TGTGCCATCAGTGAGGGACAGGTTCAGCCCCAGCATTTT	CAISEGQVQPQHF
few	TRBV29-1	TRBJ2-3	NA	TGCAGCGGAACAAGTCCAGATACGCAGTATTTT	CSGTSPDTQYF
NA	TRBV5-6	TRBJ1-6	TRBD1	TGTGCCAGCAGCCCATCTTGGAGGGACAGGGATAATTCACCCCTCCACTTT	CASSPSWRDRDNSPLHF
few	TRBV4-1	TRBJ1-3	TRBD1	TGCGCCAGCAGCCAAGTTTTCGGGACAGCTTCTGGAAACACCATATATTTT	CASSQVFGTASGNTIYF
NA	TRBV6-1	TRBJ2-4	NA	TGTGCCAGCACCAAGGGGAAAAACATTCAGTACTTC	CASTKGKNIQYF
NA	TRBV28	TRBJ2-5	NA	TGTGCCAGCCGGTCTCAAGAGACCCAGTACTTC	CASRSQETQYF
NA	TRBV7-9	TRBJ1-1	NA	TGTGCCAGCAGCCTCAACCGAAGGGGGGGTTCTGAAGCTTTCTTT	CASSLNRRGGSEAFF
few	TRBV29-1	TRBJ2-2	TRBD1	TGCAGCGTTGTATACGGGACAGGGGTTCCCTACACCGGGGAGCTGTTTTTT	CSVVYGTGVPYTGELFF
few	TRBV27	TRBJ2-2	TRBD2	TGTGCCAGCAGTTTCGCTAGCGGGGGCACCGGGGAGCTGTTTTTT	CASSFASGGTGELFF
NA	TRBV27	TRBJ2-7	NA	TGTGCCAGCAGTTTGATGGCAGGCTACGAGCAGTACTTC	CASSLMAGYEQYF
once	TRBV7-4	TRBJ2-3	NA	TGTGCCAGCAGCTGTCCCTCTGATACGCAGTATTTT	CASSCPSDTQYF
NA	TRBV4-1	TRBJ1-1	TRBD1	TGCGCCAGCAGCCAACTTACGGGACAGGGGTCGATTCCTTTCTTT	CASSQLTGQGSIPFF
few	TRBV29-1	TRBJ2-7	NA	TGCAGCGTTGAAGTTGCAGGGAGCGAGCAGTACTTC	CSVEVAGSEQYF
NA	TRBV6-5	TRBJ1-2	NA	TGTGCCAGCAGTACACGGGACTTCGACTATGGCTACACCTTC	CASSTRDFDYGYTF
NA	TRBV4-2	TRBJ1-2	NA	TGTGCCAGCAGCCAAGATGGTCCTTACGGCTACACCTTC	CASSQDGPYGYTF
NA	TRBV18	TRBJ1-5	TRBD1	TGTGCCAGCTCACCATCCGGACAGGGAAATCAGCCCCAGCATTTT	CASSPSGQGNQPQHF
NA	TRBV5-1	TRBJ2-7	TRBD1	TGCGCCAGCAGCCGGGACAGTAGCTCCTACGAGCAGTACTTC	CASSRDSSSYEQYF
many	TRBV27	TRBJ1-6	TRBD1	TGTGCCAGCAGTGCCCGGGACAGGGTCCTACCGAGGGGCTCCTATAATTCACCCCTCCACTTT	CASSARDRVLPRGSYNSPLHF
few	TRBV4-2	TRBJ1-2	NA	TGTGCCAGCAGCCAAGAAGGAATATATGGCTACACCTTC	CASSQEGIYGYTF
few	TRBV7-9	TRBJ2-6	NA	TGTGCCAGGGGGGGACCCTCTGGGGCCAACGTCCTGACTTTC	CARGGPSGANVLTF
NA	TRBV2	TRBJ2-5	TRBD2	TGTGCCAGCAGTGGCGGGCAGGGAGGGCGAGAGACCCAGTACTTC	CASSGGQGGRETQYF
NA	TRBV9	TRBJ2-1	NA	TGTGCCAGCAGCGTGGGGGTGGTAGGTGAGCAGTTCTTC	CASSVGVVGEQFF
once	TRBV30	TRBJ1-2	NA	TGTGCCTGGAGTCGCGGGAACTATGGCTACACCTTC	CAWSRGNYGYTF
NA	TRBV18	TRBJ1-1	NA	TGTGCCAGCTCACCAGATTTTAGCGGGGTGGTCACTGAAGCTTTCTTT	CASSPDFSGVVTEAFF
NA	TRBV29-1	TRBJ1-3	NA	TGCAGCGGGACGGGTACTGGAAACACCATATATTTT	CSGTGTGNTIYF
few	TRBV6-5	TRBJ1-1	NA	TGTGCCAGCAACTCCCTCCCGGGCGCTGAAGCTTTCTTT	CASNSLPGAEAFF
NA	TRBV7-2	TRBJ2-1	NA	TGTGCCAGCAGCCCCTTCGTCAACGTTAACCTCTACAATGAGCAGTTCTTC	CASSPFVNVNLYNEQFF
NA	TRBV6-1	TRBJ2-5	NA	TGTGCCAGCAGAGAACACGGGGAGACCCAGTACTTC	CASREHGETQYF
few	TRBV4-2	TRBJ2-1	NA	TGTGCCAGCAGCCAAGAGACCGCCTACAATGAGCAGTTCTTC	CASSQETAYNEQFF
few	TRBV7-2	TRBJ2-2	NA	TGTGCCAGCAGCTTGTCCAGGGCCGTCGGTGCCACCGGGGAGCTGTTTTTT	CASSLSRAVGATGELFF
NA	TRBV18	TRBJ1-2	TRBD1	TGTGCCAGCTCACCTCGGGACAGGTCGGGGTATGGCTACACCTTC	CASSPRDRSGYGYTF
few	TRBV29-1	TRBJ1-5	TRBD1	TGCAGCGTCGCGGGACAGAAGAATCAGCCCCAGCATTTT	CSVAGQKNQPQHF
NA	TRBV21-1	TRBJ1-2	NA	TGTGCCAGCAACTCGACAGGGGGCTATGGCTACACCTTC	CASNSTGGYGYTF
NA	TRBV6-6	TRBJ2-7	TRBD1	TGTGCCAGCAGTTCCTCCCCGGGACAGGGGGTCGAGCAGTACTTC	CASSSSPGQGVEQYF
NA	TRBV2	TRBJ1-1	NA	TGTGCCAGCTGGATCGGGGTGTACACTGAAGCTTTCTTT	CASWIGVYTEAFF
few	TRBV5-1	TRBJ2-1	TRBD1	TGCGCCAGCAGCTTGGAGACAGGGGTCTTCAATGAGCAGTTCTTC	CASSLETGVFNEQFF
NA	TRBV30	TRBJ1-2	NA	TGTGCCTGGCTGAGGAGGGGCTATGGCTACACCTTC	CAWLRRGYGYTF
few	TRBV7-9	TRBJ2-4	NA	TGTGCCAGCAGCTTAGATACGGTTCTAAACATTCAGTACTTC	CASSLDTVLNIQYF
NA	TRBV30	TRBJ1-6	NA	TGTGCCTGGAGTGAAGGACAGCTGAATTCACCCCTCCACTTT	CAWSEGQLNSPLHF
NA	TRBV2	TRBJ2-1	NA	TGTGCCAGCAGTATGACTAGGACAGGAACAGAGCAGTTCTTC	CASSMTRTGTEQFF
NA	TRBV29-1	TRBJ2-2	TRBD1	TGCAGCGTAGGACAGGTTAACACCGGGGAGCTGTTTTTT	CSVGQVNTGELFF
NA	TRBV28	TRBJ2-5	NA	TGTGCCAGCAGGGCGGGGGCCCAAGAGACCCAGTACTTC	CASRAGAQETQYF
NA	TRBV29-1	TRBJ1-1	NA	TGCAGCGTTGAAGGGAGGATGAACACTGAAGCTTTCTTT	CSVEGRMNTEAFF
few	TRBV16	TRBJ1-6	NA	TGTGCCAGCAGCCAATGGCAGGGAAATTCACCCCTCCACTTT	CASSQWQGNSPLHF
many	TRBV9	TRBJ2-2	NA	TGTGCCAGCGGAGTCTCGTTCGGGGAGCTGTTTTTT	CASGVSFGELFF
NA	TRBV11-2	TRBJ2-3	NA	TGTGCCAGCAGCTTAGATAGACCACCAGTTACGCAGTATTTT	CASSLDRPPVTQYF